This T cell receptor beta chain comes out of a study of cytomegalovirus exposure and HLA in healthy donors. Amplification used 60 Vbeta primers and 13 Jbeta primers. Generated by immunoSEQ multiplex PCR, the TCRdb table keeps only in-frame clones and is missing some. The sample holds around 150,000 clones; about 80% are singletons and the top ten take around 1.3%. This TCR derives from a woman aged 45-60 years in good health and CMV-seronegative. The specimen was PBMCs.

The CDR3 nucleotides read TGTGCCAGCAGAGACACAGGGATCCTGGAAGCTTTCTTT. It yields the protein CASRDTGILEAFF. The chain carries TRBV2 and TRBJ1-1; possibly TRBD1 for D (6 bases). Germline V lookup: CDR1 SNHLY, CDR2 FYNNEI. The length of the CDR3 is 13 residues. Trimming pared 6 bases from V and 8 bases from J, leaving 16 bases between. Full variable domain (remainder filled in from reference TRBV2 and TRBJ1-1): EPEVTQTPSHQVTQMGQEVILRCVPISNHLYFYWYRQILGQKVEFLVSFYNNEISEKSEIFDDQFSVERPDGSNFTLKIRSTKLEDSAMYFCASRDTGILEAFFGQGTRLTVV.